Included here is one T cell receptor beta chain sequence, with context. Antigen: not known. Clones were read by immunoSEQ multiplex PCR, and TCRdb kept only the in-frame ones, dropping some. Of about 13,000 clones listed, 67% were seen once; the top ten hold about 8.7%. The sample originates from a study of T cell repertoires in ileal Crohn's disease. Turning to the study itself: Thiopurines (about 10) or anti-TNF agents (approximately 20) were given postoperatively to about half.

Regarding the study as a whole: Compared with non-smokers, active smokers at surgery showed more clonal expansions.

The J segment lost 3 bases and the V segment lost 6 bases, leaving 5 bases of the junction unmatched. CDR3 size: 13 residues. Germline loops: CDR1 SGHRS, CDR2 YFSETQ. The sample's time point: neoterminal ileum biopsy at postoperative endoscopy, about 6 months after surgery. The origin of this receptor is an adult with Crohn's disease. The sequenced material came from ileal tissue. This chain connects TRBV5-1 to TRBJ2-7, with 8 bases that match TRBD1. CDR3 sequence reads: CASTITGGYEQYF. CDR3 bases: TGCGCCAGCACAATCACAGGGGGCTACGAGCAGTACTTC.